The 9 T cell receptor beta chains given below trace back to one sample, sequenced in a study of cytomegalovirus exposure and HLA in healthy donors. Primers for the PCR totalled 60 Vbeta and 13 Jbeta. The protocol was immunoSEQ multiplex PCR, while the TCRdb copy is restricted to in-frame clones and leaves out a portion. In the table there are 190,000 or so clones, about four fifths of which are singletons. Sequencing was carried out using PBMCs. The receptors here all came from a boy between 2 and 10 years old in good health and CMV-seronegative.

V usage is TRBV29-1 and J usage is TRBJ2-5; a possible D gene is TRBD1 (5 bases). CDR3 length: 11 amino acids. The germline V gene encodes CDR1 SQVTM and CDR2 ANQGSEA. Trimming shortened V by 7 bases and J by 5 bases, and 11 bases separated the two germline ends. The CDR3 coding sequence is TGCAGCGGGGGCCGCCGGGAGACCCAGTACTTC. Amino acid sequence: CSGGRRETQYF.

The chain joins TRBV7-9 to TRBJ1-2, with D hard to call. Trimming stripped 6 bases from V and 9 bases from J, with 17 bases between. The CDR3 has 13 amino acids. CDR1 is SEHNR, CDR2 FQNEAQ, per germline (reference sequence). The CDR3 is CASRSMRLSSYTF. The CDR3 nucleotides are TGTGCCAGCAGGTCCATGAGGCTTAGTAGCTACACCTTC.

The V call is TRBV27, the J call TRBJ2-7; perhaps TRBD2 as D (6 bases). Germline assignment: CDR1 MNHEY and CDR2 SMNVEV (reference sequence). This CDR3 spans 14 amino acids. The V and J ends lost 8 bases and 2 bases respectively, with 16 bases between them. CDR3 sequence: CASRAEGRAYEQYF. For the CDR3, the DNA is TGTGCCAGCCGGGCGGAGGGGCGAGCCTACGAGCAGTACTTC.

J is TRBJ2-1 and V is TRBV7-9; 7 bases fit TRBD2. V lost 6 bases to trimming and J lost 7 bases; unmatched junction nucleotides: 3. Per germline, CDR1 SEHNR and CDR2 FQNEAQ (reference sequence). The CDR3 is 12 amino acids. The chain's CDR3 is CASRLGGNEQFF. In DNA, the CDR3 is TGTGCCAGCAGACTCGGGGGGAATGAGCAGTTCTTC.

The CDR3 is CASSQDTGTRGDEQYF. CDR3 coding DNA: TGTGCCAGCAGCCAAGACACCGGGACGCGCGGGGACGAGCAGTACTTC. The chain links TRBV4-2 to TRBJ2-7; possible D gene TRBD2, 6 bases. The germline gives CDR1 LGHNA, CDR2 YNFKEQ. Trimming took off 0 bases at V and 5 bases at J, with 17 bases between the two ends. This CDR3 has 16 amino acids.

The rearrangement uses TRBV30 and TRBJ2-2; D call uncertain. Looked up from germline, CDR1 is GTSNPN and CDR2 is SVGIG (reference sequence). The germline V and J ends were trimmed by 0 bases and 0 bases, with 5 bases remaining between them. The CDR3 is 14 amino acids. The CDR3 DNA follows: TGTGCCTGGAGTGTTCACTCGAACACCGGGGAGCTGTTTTTT. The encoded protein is CAWSVHSNTGELFF.

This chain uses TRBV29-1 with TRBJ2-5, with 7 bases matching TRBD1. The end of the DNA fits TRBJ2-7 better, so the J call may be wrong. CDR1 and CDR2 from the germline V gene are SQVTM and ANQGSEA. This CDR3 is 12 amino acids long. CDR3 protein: CSARQGENEQYF. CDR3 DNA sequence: TGCAGCGCCCGACAGGGAGAGAACGAGCAGTACTTC.

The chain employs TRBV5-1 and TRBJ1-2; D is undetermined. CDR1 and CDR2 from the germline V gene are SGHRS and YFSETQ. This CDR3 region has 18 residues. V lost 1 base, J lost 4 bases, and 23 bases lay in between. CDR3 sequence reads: CASSLQSGPENSLYGYTF. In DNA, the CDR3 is TGCGCCAGCAGCTTGCAGTCTGGCCCCGAAAACAGCCTCTATGGCTACACCTTC.

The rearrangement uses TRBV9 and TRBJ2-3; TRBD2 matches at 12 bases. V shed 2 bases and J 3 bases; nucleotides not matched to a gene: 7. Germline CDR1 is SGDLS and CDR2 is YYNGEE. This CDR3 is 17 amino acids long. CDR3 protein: CASSVASGGASTDTQYF. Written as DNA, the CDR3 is TGTGCCAGCAGCGTTGCTAGCGGGGGGGCATCGACAGATACGCAGTATTTT.